The source of this T cell receptor (beta chain) is a study of T cell responses to AZD1222 COVID-19 vaccine. Whole-study results and caveats: Increased Spike-specific TCR breadth and depth were observed after two AZD1222 doses. Without day 14 samples, only post-peak T cell repertoires were studied. With dominance at 160-218 and 743-854, vaccine-associated CD4 TCRs spanned spike.

Worth noting for this clone: What it binds is not known.

Repertoires were generated with immunoSEQ multiplex PCR, while TCRdb's copy carries only in-frame clones and drops some. Of about 94,000 clones in the sample, 85% are singletons; the top ten hold roughly 4.7%. CDR3 length: 18 amino acids. Whether given at about 4 or about 12 weeks, second doses were pooled. The starting material was peripheral blood, obtained 28 days after the second AZD1222 dose. The chain has TRBV21-1 and TRBJ2-2; the D call TRBD1 from the table was never checked on the DNA. TRBV21-1 constitutes a pseudogene. This clonotype originated in an adult who received the AZD1222 COVID-19 vaccine. In nucleotides, the CDR3 is TGTGCCAGCAGCAAAGCCTCGGGGCAGGGGGCATTAGCCGGGGAGCTGTTTTTT. It codes for CASSKASGQGALAGELFF.